This TCR beta chain is drawn from a study of blood T cell repertoires in COVID-19. CDR1 and CDR2 (germline): ENHRY, SYGVKD. CDR3 size: 14 residues. V was cut by 4 bases and J by 1 base, with 10 bases left in between. Profiled with immunoSEQ multiplex PCR; TCRdb holds only in-frame clones, not every one. There are about 250,000 clones in the sample; 88% occur only once, and 0.75% to 1% lies in the top ten. The sequence was obtained from a woman between 35 and 50 years old who had recovered from COVID-19. Sequenced sample: peripheral blood. The chain couples TRBV10-3 to TRBJ2-5; D may be TRBD2 (6 bases). The CDR3 sequence is CAISVREAQETQYF. For the CDR3, the DNA is TGTGCCATCAGTGTAAGGGAGGCCCAAGAGACCCAGTACTTC.